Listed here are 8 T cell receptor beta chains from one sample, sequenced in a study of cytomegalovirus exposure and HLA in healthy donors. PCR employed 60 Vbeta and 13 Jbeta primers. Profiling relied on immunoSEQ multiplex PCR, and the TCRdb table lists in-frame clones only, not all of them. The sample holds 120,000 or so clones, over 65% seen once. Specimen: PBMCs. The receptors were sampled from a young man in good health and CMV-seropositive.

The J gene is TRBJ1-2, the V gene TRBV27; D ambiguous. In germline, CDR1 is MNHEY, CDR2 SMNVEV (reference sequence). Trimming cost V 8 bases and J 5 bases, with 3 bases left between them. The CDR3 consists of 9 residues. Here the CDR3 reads CASPYGYTF. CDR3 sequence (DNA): TGTGCCAGCCCATATGGCTACACCTTC.

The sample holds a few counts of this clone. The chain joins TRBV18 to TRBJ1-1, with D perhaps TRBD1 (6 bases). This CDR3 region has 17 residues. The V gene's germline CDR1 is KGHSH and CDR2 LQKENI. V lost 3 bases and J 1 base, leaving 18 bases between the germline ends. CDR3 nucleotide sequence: TGTGCCAGCTCACCGGGTCGTGGACAGATCCAGAACACTGAAGCTTTCTTT. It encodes CASSPGRGQIQNTEAFF.

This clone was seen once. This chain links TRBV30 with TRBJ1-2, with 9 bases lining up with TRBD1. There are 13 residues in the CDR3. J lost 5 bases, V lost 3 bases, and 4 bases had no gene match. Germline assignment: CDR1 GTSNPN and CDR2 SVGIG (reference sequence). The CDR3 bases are TGTGCCTGGAGGGACAGGGGAATATATGGCTACACCTTC. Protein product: CAWRDRGIYGYTF.

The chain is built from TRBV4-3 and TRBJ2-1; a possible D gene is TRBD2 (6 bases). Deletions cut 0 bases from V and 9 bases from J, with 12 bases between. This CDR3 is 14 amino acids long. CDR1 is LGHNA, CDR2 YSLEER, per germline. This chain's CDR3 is CASSQDNRRGEQFF. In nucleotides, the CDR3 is TGCGCCAGCAGCCAAGATAACAGGAGGGGTGAGCAGTTCTTC.

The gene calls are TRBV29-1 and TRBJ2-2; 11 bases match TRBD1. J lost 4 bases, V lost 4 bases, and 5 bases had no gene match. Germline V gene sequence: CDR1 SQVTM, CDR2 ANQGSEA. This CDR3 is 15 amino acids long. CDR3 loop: CSVVSGQGVTGELFF. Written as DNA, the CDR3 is TGCAGCGTTGTCTCGGGACAGGGGGTCACCGGGGAGCTGTTTTTT.

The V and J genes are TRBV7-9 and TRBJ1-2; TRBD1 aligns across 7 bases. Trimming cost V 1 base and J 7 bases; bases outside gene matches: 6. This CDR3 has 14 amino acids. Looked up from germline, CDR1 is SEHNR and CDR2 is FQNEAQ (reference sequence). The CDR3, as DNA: TGTGCCAGCAGCTTAGGAGACAGGGATCTTGGCTACACCTTC. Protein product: CASSLGDRDLGYTF.

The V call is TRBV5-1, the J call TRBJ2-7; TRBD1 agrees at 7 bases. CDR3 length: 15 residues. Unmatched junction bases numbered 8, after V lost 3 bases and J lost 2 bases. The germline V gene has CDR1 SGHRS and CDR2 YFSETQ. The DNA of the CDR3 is TGCGCCAGCAGCTCTATAAGGGACAGACCCTACGAGCAGTACTTC. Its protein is CASSSIRDRPYEQYF.

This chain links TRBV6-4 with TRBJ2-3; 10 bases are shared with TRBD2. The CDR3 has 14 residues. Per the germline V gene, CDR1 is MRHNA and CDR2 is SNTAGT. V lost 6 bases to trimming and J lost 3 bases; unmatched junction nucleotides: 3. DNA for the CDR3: TGTGCCAGCAGGGGGGGACTAGCGACAGATACGCAGTATTTT. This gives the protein CASRGGLATDTQYF.